Listed here are 7 T cell receptor beta chains from one sample, sequenced in a study of technical replicates of blood from a few donors (TCRdb year 2017). The protocol used for the library was the immunoSEQ multiplex PCR assay. Imported from immuneACCESS, the table was reduced by TCRdb to in-frame sequences with V and J called. These copies leave out some clones; in studies compared against another copy, an unresolved V gene accounts for under half, and the cause of the remainder is not known. The sample table lists 55,000 to 75,000 clones, around 95% of them with a count of one. Around 4.2% of the sample comes from the top ten. The sequencing sample was made of PBMCs. The receptors were gathered from a human donor in good health. Some clones in this sample may be carry-over from other donors' samples.

The V gene is TRBV4-1, the J gene TRBJ1-2; 7 bases fit TRBD1. The CDR3 sequence is 14 residues long. Germline V CDR1 and CDR2: MGHRA, YSYEKL. Trimming at V came to 2 bases and at J to 8 bases, leaving 8 bases not matched to a gene. This CDR3 reads CASSQTGELGGYTF. Written as DNA, the CDR3 is TGCGCCAGCAGCCAAACAGGGGAGTTAGGGGGCTACACCTTC.

This chain links TRBV5-6 with TRBJ2-5, with 8 bases identical to TRBD2. J was trimmed by 4 bases and V by 4 bases; bases with no gene match: 6. Germline V gene data show CDR1 as SGHDT and CDR2 as YYEEEE. The CDR3 contains 14 residues. The CDR3 nucleotides are TGTGCCAGCAGCGTATTAGCGGGGTCAGAGACCCAGTACTTC. Translation gives CASSVLAGSETQYF.

The gene calls are TRBV27 and TRBJ1-1, with a tentative D call TRBD1 (5 bases). Trimming took off 6 bases at V and 4 bases at J, with 12 bases between the two ends. CDR3 length: 13 amino acids. Germline V gene sequence: CDR1 MNHEY, CDR2 SMNVEV (reference sequence). Here the CDR3 DNA reads TGTGCCAGCAGCCCCGGGGGGGTCACTGAAGCTTTCTTT. This translates into CASSPGGVTEAFF.

The chain's CDR3 is CASSPRQGQETQYF. The CDR3 bases are TGTGCCAGTAGTCCCAGACAGGGACAAGAGACCCAGTACTTC. The chain links TRBV19 to TRBJ2-5; 7 nucleotides line up with TRBD1. With 5 bases clipped from V and 2 bases from J, the junction kept 5 bases outside the gene matches. Germline-derived CDR1 and CDR2 are LNHDA and SQIVND (reference sequence). CDR3 length equals 14 residues.

The chain carries TRBV6-5 and TRBJ2-7; possible D gene TRBD2, 5 bases. V lost 5 bases to trimming and J lost 4 bases, with 9 bases between them. This CDR3 has 12 residues. Germline CDR1 MNHEY, CDR2 SVGAGI. The CDR3 DNA follows: TGTGCCAGCAGTCCGGGGTGGTACGAGCAGTACTTC. Encoded protein: CASSPGWYEQYF.

V and J are TRBV30 and TRBJ2-5; 8 nucleotides align to TRBD2. Germline V gene lookup returns CDR1 GTSNPN and CDR2 SVGIG (reference sequence). CDR3 length: 17 amino acids. V was pared by 2 bases and J by 4 bases, with 15 bases of the junction left unmatched. The CDR3 loop reads CAWSPGGAGLGGETQYF. The CDR3 DNA reads TGTGCCTGGAGTCCCGGGGGGGCAGGGTTAGGCGGAGAGACCCAGTACTTC.

This clone was detected once. The gene calls are TRBV4-3 and TRBJ2-3; tentative D call: TRBD1 (6 bases). Trimming took off 3 bases at V and 4 bases at J, with 14 bases between the two ends. In germline, CDR1 is LGHNA, CDR2 YSLEER. This CDR3 contains 15 residues. The DNA for the CDR3 is TGCGCCAGCAGCCAGGGCCAGGGGTTCGCAGATACGCAGTATTTT. Protein: CASSQGQGFADTQYF.